The clone carrying this TCR beta chain has more than one count but fewer than ten. Its antigen is not identified. This specimen belongs to a study of T cells after yellow fever vaccination. CDR1 and CDR2 from the germline V gene are SGHRS and YFSETQ. Trimming cost V 5 bases and J 1 base; bases outside gene matches: 10. There are 16 residues in the CDR3. General study findings and limits: By day 5 rather than day 15, the secondary response had peaked, though it was weaker. Some clonotypes, a small share, were shared between CD4 and CD8 compartments.

One entry per CDR3 protein, called by TCRdb with MiXCR from the 5' RACE reads. The data show about 170,000 distinct CDR3 sequences, more than 9.5% seen once. The TCR comes from a man aged 18-30 years who received the YFV17D yellow fever vaccine. The genes are TRBV5-1 and TRBJ1-1; 8 positions agree with TRBD1. The specimen was CD8+ T cells sorted from PBMCs, collected 15 days after the yellow fever booster vaccination. Here the CDR3 reads CASSYTGGRQNTEAFF. In nucleotides, the CDR3 is TGCGCCAGCAGTTATACAGGGGGGCGGCAGAACACTGAAGCTTTCTTT.